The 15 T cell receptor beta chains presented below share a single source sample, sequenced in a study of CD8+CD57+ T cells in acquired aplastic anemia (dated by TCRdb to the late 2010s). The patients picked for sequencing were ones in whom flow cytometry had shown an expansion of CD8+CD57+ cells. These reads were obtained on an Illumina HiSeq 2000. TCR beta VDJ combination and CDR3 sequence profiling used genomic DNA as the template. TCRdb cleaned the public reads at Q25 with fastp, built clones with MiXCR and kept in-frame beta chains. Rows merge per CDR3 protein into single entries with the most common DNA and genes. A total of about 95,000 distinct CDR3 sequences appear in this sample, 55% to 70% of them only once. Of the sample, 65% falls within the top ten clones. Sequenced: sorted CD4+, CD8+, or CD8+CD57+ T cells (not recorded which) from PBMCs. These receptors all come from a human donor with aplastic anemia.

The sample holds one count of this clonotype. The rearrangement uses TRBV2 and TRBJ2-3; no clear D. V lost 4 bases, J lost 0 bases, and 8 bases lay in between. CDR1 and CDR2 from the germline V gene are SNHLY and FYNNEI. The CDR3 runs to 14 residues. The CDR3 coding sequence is TGTGCCAGCAGTGGCGCAATCAGCACAGATACGCAGTATTTT. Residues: CASSGAISTDTQYF.

CDR3 nucleotides: TGTGCCAGCAGTCCGCTGATTAGCGGGAGCCCGTCCTACAATGAGCAGTTCTTC. This translates into CASSPLISGSPSYNEQFF. This sequence joins TRBV25-1 and TRBJ2-1; TRBD2 agrees at 9 bases. Germline V gives CDR1 MGHDK, CDR2 SYGVNS. The CDR3 contains 18 residues. J was trimmed by 1 base and V by 5 bases; bases with no gene match: 12.

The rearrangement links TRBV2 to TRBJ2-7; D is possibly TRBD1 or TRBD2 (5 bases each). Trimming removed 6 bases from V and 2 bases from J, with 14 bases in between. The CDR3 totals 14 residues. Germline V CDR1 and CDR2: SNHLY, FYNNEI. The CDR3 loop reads CASSWDGPPYEQYF. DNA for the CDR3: TGTGCCAGCAGCTGGGACGGACCCCCCTACGAGCAGTACTTC.

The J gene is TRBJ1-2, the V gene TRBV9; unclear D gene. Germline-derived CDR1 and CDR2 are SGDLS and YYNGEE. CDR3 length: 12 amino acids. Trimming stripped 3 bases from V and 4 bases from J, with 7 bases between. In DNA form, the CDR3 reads TGTGCCAGCAGCGCGAGGACCTATGGCTACACCTTC. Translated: CASSARTYGYTF.

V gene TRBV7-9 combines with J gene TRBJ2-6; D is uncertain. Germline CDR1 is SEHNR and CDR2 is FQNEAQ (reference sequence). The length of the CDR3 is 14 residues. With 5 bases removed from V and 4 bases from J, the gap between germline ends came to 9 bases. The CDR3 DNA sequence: TGTGCCAGCAGCCGGAGAGGAGGGGCCAACGTCCTGACTTTC. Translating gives CASSRRGGANVLTF.

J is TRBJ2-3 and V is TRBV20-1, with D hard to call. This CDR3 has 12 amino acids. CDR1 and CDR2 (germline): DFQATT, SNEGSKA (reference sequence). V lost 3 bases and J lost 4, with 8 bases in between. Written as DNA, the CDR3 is TGCAGTGCTAGTGATCGACCAGATACGCAGTATTTT. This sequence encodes CSASDRPDTQYF.

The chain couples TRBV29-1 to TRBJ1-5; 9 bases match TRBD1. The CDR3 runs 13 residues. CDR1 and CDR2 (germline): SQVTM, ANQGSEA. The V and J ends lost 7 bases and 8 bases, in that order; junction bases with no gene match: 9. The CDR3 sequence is CSALQGAGEPQHF. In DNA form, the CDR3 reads TGCAGCGCTCTACAGGGGGCGGGTGAGCCCCAGCATTTT.

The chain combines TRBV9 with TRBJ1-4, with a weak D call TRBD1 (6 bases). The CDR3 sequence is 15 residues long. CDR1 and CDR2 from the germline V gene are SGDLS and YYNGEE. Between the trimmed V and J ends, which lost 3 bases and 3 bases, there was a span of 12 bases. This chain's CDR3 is CASSERGTANEKLFF. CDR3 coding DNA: TGTGCCAGCAGCGAAAGGGGGACGGCTAATGAAAAACTGTTTTTT.

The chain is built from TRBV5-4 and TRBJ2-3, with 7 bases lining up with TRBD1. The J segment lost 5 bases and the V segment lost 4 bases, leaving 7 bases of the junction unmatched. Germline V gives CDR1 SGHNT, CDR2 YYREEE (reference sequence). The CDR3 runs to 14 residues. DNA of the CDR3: TGTGCCAGCAGCGTGACGGACAGGTTAGATACGCAGTATTTT. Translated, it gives CASSVTDRLDTQYF.

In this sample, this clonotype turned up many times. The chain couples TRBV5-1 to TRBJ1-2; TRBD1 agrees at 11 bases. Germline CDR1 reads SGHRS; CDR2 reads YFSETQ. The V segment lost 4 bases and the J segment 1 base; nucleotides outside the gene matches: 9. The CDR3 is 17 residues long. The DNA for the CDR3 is TGCGCCAGCAGCAGTACCCCCGGGACAGGGGGTAACTATGGCTACACCTTC. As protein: CASSSTPGTGGNYGYTF.

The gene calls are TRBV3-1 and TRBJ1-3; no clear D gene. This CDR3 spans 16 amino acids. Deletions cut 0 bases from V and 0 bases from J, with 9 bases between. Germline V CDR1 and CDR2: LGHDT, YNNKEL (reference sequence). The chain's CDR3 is CASSQDRLHSGNTIYF. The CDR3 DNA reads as TGTGCCAGCAGCCAAGATCGACTCCACTCTGGAAACACCATATATTTT.

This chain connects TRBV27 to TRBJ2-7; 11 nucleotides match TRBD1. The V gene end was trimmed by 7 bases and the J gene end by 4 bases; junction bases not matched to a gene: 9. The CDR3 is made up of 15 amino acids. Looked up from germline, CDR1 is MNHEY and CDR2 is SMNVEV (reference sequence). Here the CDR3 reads CASTPRGTGGYEQYF. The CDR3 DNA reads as TGTGCCAGCACCCCGAGGGGGACAGGGGGGTACGAGCAGTACTTC.

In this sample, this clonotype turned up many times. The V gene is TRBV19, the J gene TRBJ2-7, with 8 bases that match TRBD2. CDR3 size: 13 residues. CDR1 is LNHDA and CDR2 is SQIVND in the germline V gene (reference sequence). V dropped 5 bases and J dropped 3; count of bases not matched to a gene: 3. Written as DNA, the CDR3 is TGTGCCAGTAGTCCAGCGGGAGACTACGAGCAGTACTTC. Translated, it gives CASSPAGDYEQYF.

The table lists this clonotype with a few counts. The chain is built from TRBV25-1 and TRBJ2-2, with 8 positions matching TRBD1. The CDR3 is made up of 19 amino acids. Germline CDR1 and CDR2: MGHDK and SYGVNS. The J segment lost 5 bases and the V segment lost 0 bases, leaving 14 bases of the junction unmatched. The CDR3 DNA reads TGTGCCAGCAGTGAATATGGAAGGACAGGGTTTTTTGAGACCGGGGAGCTGTTTTTT. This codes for CASSEYGRTGFFETGELFF.

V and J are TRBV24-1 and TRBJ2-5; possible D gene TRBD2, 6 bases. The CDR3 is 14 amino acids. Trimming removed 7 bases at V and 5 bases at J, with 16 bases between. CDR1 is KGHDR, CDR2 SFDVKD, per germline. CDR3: CATRSAGREETQYF. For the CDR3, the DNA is TGTGCCACCAGAAGTGCAGGTCGGGAGGAGACCCAGTACTTC.